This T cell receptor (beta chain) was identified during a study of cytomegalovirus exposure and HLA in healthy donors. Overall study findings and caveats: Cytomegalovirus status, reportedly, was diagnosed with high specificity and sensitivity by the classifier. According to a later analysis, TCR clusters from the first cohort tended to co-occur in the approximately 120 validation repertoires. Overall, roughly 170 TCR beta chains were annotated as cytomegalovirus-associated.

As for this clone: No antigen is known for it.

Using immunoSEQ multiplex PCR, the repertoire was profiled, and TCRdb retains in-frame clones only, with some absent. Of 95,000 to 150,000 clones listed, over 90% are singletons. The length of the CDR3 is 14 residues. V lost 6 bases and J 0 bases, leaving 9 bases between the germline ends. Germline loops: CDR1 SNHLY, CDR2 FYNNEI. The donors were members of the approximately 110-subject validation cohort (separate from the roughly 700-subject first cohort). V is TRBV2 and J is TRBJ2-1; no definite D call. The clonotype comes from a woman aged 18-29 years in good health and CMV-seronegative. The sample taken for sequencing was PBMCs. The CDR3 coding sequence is TGTGCCAGCAGATTCCAGTTCTCCTACAATGAGCAGTTCTTC. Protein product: CASRFQFSYNEQFF.